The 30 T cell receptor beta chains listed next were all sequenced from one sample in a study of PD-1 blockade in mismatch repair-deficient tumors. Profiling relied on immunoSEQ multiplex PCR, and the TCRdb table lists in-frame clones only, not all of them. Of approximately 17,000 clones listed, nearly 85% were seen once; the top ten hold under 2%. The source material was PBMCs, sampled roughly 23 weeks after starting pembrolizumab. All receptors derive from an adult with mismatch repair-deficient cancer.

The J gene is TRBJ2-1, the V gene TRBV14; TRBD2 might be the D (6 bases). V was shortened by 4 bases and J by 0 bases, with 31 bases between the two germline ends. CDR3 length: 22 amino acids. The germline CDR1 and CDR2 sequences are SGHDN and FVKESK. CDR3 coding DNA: TGTGCCAGCAGCCCAACCGGAATTGGGGACTGGACGGGCCCCTTCTCCTACAATGAGCAGTTCTTC. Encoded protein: CASSPTGIGDWTGPFSYNEQFF. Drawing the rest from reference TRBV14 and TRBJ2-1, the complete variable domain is EAGVTQFPSHSVIEKGQTVTLRCDPISGHDNLYWYRRVMGKEIKFLLHFVKESKQDESGMPNNRFLAERTGGTYSTLKVQPAELEDSGVYFCASSPTGIGDWTGPFSYNEQFFGPGTRLTVL.

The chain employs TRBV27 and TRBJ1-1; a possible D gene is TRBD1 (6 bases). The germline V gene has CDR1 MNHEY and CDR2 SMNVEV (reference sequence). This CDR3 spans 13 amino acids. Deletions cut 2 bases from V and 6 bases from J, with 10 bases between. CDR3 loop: CASSLGGLAEAFF. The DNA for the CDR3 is TGTGCCAGCAGTTTAGGGGGCCTAGCTGAAGCTTTCTTT.

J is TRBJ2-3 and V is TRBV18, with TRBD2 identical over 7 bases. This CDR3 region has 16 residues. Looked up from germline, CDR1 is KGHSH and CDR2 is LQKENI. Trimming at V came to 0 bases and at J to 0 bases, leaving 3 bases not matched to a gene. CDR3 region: CASSPPAGLSTDTQYF. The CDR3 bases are TGTGCCAGCTCACCACCAGCGGGGCTTAGCACAGATACGCAGTATTTT.

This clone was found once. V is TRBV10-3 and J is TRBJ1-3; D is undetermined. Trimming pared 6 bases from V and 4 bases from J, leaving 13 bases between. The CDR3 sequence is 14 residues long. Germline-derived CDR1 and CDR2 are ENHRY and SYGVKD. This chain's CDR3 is CAIRKEIGGNTIYF. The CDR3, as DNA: TGTGCCATCAGAAAGGAGATCGGGGGAAACACCATATATTTT.

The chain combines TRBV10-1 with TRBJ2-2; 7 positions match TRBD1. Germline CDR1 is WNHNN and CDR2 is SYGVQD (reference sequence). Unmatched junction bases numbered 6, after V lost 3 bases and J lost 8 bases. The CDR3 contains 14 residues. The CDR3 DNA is TGCGCCAGCAGTGACCCAGACAGGGCGGGGGAGCTGTTTTTT. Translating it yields CASSDPDRAGELFF.

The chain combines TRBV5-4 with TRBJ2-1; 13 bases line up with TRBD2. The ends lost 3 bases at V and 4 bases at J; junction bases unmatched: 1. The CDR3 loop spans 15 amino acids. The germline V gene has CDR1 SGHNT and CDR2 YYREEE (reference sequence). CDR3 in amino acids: CASSSGLAGYNEQFF. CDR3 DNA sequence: TGTGCCAGCAGCTCGGGACTAGCGGGGTACAATGAGCAGTTCTTC.

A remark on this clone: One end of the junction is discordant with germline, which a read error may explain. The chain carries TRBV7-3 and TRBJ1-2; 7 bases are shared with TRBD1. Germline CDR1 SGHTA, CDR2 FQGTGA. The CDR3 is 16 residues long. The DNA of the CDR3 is TGTGCCAGCAGCTTAGGAGGGACAGAAGCTAAGTATGGCTACACCTTC. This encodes CASSLGGTEAKYGYTF.

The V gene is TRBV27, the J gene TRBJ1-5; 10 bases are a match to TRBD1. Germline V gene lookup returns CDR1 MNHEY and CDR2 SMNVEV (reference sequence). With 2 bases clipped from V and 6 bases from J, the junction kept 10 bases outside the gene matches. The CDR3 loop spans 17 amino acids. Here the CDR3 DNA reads TGTGCCAGCAGTTTAGTTTCGACAGGGGGCCGGGGTCAGCCCCAGCATTTT. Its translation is CASSLVSTGGRGQPQHF.

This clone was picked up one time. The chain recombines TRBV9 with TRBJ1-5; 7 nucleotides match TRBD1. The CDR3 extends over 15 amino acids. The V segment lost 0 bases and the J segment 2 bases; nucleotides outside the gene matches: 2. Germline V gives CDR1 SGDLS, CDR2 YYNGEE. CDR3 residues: CASSVDGQGNQPQHF. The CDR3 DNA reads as TGTGCCAGCAGCGTAGACGGACAGGGCAATCAGCCCCAGCATTTT.

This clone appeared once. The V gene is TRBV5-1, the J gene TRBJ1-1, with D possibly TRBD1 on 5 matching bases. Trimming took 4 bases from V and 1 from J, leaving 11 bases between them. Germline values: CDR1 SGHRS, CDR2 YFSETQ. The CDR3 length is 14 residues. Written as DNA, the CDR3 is TGCGCCAGCAGCGTAGGGGTTTGGAACACTGAAGCTTTCTTT. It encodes CASSVGVWNTEAFF.

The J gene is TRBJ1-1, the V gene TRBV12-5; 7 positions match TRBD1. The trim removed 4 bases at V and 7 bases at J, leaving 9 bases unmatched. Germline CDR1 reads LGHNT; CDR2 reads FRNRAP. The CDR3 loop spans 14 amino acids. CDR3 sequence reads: CASGSAKGGDEAFF. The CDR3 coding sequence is TGTGCTAGTGGTTCGGCGAAAGGGGGCGATGAAGCTTTCTTT.

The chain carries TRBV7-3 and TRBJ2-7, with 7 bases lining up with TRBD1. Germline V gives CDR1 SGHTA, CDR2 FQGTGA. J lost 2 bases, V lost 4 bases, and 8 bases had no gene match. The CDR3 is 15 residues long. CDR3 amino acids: CASSSLGGSTYEQYF. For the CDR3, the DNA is TGTGCCAGCAGCTCACTAGGGGGCTCTACCTACGAGCAGTACTTC.

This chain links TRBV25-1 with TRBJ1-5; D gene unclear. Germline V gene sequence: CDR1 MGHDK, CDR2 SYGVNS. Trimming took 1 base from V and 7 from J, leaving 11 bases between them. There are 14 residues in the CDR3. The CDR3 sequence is CASSEWGERQPQHF. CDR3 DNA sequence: TGTGCCAGCAGTGAATGGGGAGAAAGACAGCCCCAGCATTTT.

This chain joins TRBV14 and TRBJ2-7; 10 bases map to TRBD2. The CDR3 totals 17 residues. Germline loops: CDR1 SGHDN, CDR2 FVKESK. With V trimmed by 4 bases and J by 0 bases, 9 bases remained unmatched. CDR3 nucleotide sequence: TGTGCCAGCAGCCCAAACGCCGGGACTAGCGCCTCCTACGAGCAGTACTTC. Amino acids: CASSPNAGTSASYEQYF.

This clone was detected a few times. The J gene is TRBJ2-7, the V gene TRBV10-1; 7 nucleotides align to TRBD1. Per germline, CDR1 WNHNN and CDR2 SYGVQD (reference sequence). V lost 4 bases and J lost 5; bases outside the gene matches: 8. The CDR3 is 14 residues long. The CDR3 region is CASSGRGSRDEQYF. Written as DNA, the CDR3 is TGCGCCAGCAGTGGCAGGGGGTCTCGGGACGAGCAGTACTTC.

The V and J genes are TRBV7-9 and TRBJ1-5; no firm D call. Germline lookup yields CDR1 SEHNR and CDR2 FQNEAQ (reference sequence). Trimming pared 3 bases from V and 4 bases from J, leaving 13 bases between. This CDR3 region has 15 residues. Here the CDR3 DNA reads TGTGCCAGCAGCTTTTGTACGAGGGTTAATCAGCCCCAGCATTTT. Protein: CASSFCTRVNQPQHF.

The CDR3 nucleotides read TGTGCCAGCAGAGCGGGACAGGCAGGAGGGGCTGGAAACACCATATATTTT. Its protein product is CASRAGQAGGAGNTIYF. This rearrangement joins TRBV9 to TRBJ1-3, with 8 bases lining up with TRBD1. With 5 bases clipped from V and 2 bases from J, the junction kept 12 bases outside the gene matches. Germline values: CDR1 SGDLS, CDR2 YYNGEE. The CDR3 sequence is 17 residues long.

CDR3 amino acids: CAIMGQGPNTGELFF. CDR3 nucleotide sequence: TGTGCCATCATGGGACAGGGCCCAAACACCGGGGAGCTGTTTTTT. The rearrangement uses TRBV10-3 and TRBJ2-2, with 9 bases identical to TRBD1. Germline-derived CDR1 and CDR2 are ENHRY and SYGVKD. The CDR3 covers 15 residues. The V segment lost 7 bases and the J segment 2 bases; nucleotides outside the gene matches: 5.

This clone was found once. CDR3 region: CASSLVGGSYEQYF. CDR3 bases: TGTGCCAGCAGTTTAGTCGGGGGCTCCTACGAGCAGTACTTC. V usage is TRBV28 and J usage is TRBJ2-7; weak D call: TRBD2 (6 bases). V lost 2 bases and J lost 0, with 8 bases in between. The CDR3 totals 14 residues. Germline V lookup: CDR1 MDHEN, CDR2 SYDVKM.

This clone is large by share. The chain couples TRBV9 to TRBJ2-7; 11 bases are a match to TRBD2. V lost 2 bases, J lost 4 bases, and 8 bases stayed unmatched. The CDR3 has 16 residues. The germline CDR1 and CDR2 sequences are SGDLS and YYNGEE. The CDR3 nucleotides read TGTGCCAGCAGCGTTCTCCCCACTAGCGGGAGTTACGAGCAGTACTTC. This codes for CASSVLPTSGSYEQYF. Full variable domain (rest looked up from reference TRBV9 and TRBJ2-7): DSGVTQTPKHLITATGQRVTLRCSPRSGDLSVYWYQQSLDQGLQFLIQYYNGEERAKGNILERFSAQQFPDLHSELNLSSLELGDSALYFCASSVLPTSGSYEQYFGPGTRLTVT.

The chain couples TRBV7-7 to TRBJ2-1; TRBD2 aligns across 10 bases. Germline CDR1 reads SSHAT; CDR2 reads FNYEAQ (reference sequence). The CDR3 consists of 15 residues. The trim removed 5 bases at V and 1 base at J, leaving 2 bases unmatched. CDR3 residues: CASSRTSGSYNEQFF. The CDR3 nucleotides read TGTGCCAGCAGCCGGACTAGCGGTTCCTACAATGAGCAGTTCTTC.

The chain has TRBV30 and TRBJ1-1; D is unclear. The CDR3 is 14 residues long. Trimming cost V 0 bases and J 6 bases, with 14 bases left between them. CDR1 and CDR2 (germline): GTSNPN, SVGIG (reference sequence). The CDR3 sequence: CAWSVPLARAEAFF. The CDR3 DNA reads TGTGCCTGGAGTGTACCCCTAGCGCGGGCTGAAGCTTTCTTT.

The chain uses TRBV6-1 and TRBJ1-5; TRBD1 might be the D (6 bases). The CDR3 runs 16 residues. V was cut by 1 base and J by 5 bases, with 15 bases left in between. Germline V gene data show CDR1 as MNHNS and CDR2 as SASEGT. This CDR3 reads CASSEVRGYGDQPQHF. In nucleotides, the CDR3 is TGTGCCAGCAGTGAAGTAAGGGGGTATGGCGATCAGCCCCAGCATTTT.

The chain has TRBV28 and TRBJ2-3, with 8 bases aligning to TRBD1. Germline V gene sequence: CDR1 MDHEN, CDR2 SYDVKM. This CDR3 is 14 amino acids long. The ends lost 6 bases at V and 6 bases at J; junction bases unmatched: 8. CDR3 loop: CASSEAGGKDTQYF. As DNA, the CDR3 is TGTGCCAGCAGCGAGGCAGGGGGCAAGGATACGCAGTATTTT. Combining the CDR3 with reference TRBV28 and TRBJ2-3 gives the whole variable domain DVKVTQSSRYLVKRTGEKVFLECVQDMDHENMFWYRQDPGLGLRLIYFSYDVKMKEKGDIPEGYSVSREKKERFSLILESASTNQTSMYLCASSEAGGKDTQYFGPGTRLTVL.

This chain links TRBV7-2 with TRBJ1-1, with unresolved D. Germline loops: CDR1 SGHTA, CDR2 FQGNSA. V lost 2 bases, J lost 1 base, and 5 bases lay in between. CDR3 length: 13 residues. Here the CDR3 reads CASSLISNTEAFF. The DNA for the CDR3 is TGTGCCAGCAGCTTAATATCGAACACTGAAGCTTTCTTT.

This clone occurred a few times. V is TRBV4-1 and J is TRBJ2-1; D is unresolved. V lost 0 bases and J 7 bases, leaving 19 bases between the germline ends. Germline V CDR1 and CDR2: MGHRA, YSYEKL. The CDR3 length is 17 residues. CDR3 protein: CASSQDLSSSHSNEQFF. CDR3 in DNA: TGCGCCAGCAGCCAAGATTTAAGTTCTTCCCACTCTAATGAGCAGTTCTTC.

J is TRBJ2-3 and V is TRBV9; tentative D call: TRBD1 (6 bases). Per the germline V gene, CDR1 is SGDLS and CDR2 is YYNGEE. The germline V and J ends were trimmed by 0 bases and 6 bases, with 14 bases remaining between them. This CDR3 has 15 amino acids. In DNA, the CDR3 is TGTGCCAGCAGCGTAGGGCAGGGGCAAAGGGATACGCAGTATTTT. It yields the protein CASSVGQGQRDTQYF.

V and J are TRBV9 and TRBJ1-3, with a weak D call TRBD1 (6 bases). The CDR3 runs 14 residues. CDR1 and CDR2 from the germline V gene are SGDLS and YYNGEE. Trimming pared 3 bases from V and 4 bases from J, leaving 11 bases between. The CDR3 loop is CASSAGHLGNTIYF. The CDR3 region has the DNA TGTGCCAGCAGCGCGGGACATTTGGGAAACACCATATATTTT.

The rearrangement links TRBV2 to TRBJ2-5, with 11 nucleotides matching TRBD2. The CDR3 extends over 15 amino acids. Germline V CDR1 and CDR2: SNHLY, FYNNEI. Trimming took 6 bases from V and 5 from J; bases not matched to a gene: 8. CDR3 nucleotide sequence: TGTGCCAGCAGGCCAACTAGCGGGAGCTACGAGACCCAGTACTTC. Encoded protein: CASRPTSGSYETQYF. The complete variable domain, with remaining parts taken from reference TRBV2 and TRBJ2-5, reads EPEVTQTPSHQVTQMGQEVILRCVPISNHLYFYWYRQILGQKVEFLVSFYNNEISEKSEIFDDQFSVERPDGSNFTLKIRSTKLEDSAMYFCASRPTSGSYETQYFGPGTRLLVL.

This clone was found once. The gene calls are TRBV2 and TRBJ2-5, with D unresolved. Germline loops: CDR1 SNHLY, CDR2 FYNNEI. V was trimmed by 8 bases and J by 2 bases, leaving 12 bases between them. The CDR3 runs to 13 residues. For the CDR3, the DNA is TGTGCCAGCTTTGCGGTACCACAAGAGACCCAGTACTTC. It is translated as CASFAVPQETQYF.